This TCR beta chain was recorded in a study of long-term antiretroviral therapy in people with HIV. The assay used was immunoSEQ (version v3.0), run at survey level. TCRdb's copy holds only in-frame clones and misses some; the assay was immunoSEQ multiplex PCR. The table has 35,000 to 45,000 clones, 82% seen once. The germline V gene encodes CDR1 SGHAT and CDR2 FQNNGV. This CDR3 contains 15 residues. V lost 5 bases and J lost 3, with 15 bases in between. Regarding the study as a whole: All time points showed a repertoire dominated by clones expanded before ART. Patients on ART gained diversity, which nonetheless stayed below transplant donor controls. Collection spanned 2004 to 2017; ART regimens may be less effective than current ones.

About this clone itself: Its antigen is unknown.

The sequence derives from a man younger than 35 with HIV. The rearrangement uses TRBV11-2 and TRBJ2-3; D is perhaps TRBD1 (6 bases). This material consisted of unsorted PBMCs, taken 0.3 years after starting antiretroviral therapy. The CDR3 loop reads CASSREGVKTDTQYF. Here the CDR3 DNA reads TGTGCCAGCAGCCGCGAGGGGGTGAAAACAGATACGCAGTATTTT. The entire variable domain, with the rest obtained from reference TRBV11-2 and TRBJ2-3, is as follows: EAGVAQSPRYKIIEKRQSVAFWCNPISGHATLYWYQQILGQGPKLLIQFQNNGVVDDSQLPKDRFSAERLKGVDSTLKIQPAKLEDSAVYLCASSREGVKTDTQYFGPGTRLTVL.